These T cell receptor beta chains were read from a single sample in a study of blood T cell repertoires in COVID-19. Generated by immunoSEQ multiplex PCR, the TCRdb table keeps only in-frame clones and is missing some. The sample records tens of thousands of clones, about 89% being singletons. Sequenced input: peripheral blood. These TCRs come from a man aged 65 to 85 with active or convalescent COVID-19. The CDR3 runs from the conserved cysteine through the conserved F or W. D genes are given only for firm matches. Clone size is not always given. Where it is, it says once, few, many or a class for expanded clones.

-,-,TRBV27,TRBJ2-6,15,TGTGCCAGCAGTTCACAGATCTCTGGGGCCAACGTCCTGACTTTC,CASSSQISGANVLTF
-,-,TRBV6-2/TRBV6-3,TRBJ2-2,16,TGTGCCAGCAGTTACTCGACAGGAATCAACACCGGGGAGCTGTTTTTT,CASSYSTGINTGELFF
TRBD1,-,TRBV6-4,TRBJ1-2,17,TGTGCCAGCAGTGACTTTTACGGGACAGGGGGCTGCTATGGCTACACCTTC,CASSDFYGTGGCYGYTF
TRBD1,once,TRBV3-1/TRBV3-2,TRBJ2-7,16,TGTGCCAGCAGCCAGGGGACAGGGGGTGCCTCCTACGAGCAGTACTTC,CASSQGTGGASYEQYF
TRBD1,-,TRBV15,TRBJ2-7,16,TGTGCCACCAGCAGACCGGGACAGGATAGTAGCTACGAGCAGTACTTC,CATSRPGQDSSYEQYF
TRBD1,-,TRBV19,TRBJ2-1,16,TGTGCCAGTAGTAAGAGACAGGGGGGAACAACGAATGAGCAGTTCTTC,CASSKRQGGTTNEQFF
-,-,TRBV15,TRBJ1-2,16,TGTGCCACCAGCAGAGATCGAGAGCGGGGAGGGGTTGGCTACACCTTC,CATSRDRERGGVGYTF
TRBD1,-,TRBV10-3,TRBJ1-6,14,TGTGCCATTAAACGGGACAGTATTAATTCACCCCTCCACTTT,CAIKRDSINSPLHF
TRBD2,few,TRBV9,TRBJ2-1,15,TGTGCCAGCAGCCCCGGACTAGTCGGTTACAATGAGCAGTTCTTC,CASSPGLVGYNEQFF
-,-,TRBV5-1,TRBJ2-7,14,TGCGCCAGCAGCTTGTTCTTGAGCTCCTACGAGCAGTACTTC,CASSLFLSSYEQYF
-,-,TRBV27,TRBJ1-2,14,TGTGCCAGCAGTCCCCGGGACTCAGGACGTGGCTACACCTTC,CASSPRDSGRGYTF
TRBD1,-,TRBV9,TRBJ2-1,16,TGTGCCAGCAGCGTGACCGGGACAGCATCCTACAATGAGCAGTTCTTC,CASSVTGTASYNEQFF
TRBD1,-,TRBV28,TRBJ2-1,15,TGTGCCAGCAGTTTATGGACAGGGGGTAGAGATGAGCAGTTCTTC,CASSLWTGGRDEQFF